The rows below give T cell receptor beta chains drawn from one sample of a study of tumor-infiltrating lymphocytes in primary liver carcinoma. From the multiplex PCR reads, TCRdb called clonotypes with MiXCR, one entry per CDR3 protein. The sample includes 150,000 to 200,000 distinct CDR3 sequences, 50% to 75% of them seen just once. The sequencing input was peripheral blood. The source of these receptors is a man aged 35 to 55 with primary liver carcinoma and hepatitis B virus infection. Each CDR3 is given with its conserved first and last residue. D genes are given only for firm matches. Clone size, where shown, is once, few, many, or a class for clones that have expanded.

size,length,J,D,V,CDR3,DNA
-,14,TRBJ2-5,TRBD1,TRBV5-4,CANSEPTGKETQYF,TGTGCCAACAGCGAACCGACAGGGAAAGAGACCCAGTACTTC
few,12,TRBJ2-4,-,TRBV28,CASSYGKNIQYF,TGTGCCAGCAGCTACGGCAAAAACATTCAGTACTTC
-,14,TRBJ2-3,TRBD1,TRBV4-1,CASSPGQSTDTQYF,TGCGCCAGCTCTCCGGGACAGAGCACAGATACGCAGTATTTT
-,13,TRBJ1-1,-,TRBV4-2,CASRYAGDTDAFF,TGTGCCAGCAGGTACGCCGGGGACACTGATGCTTTCTTT
-,12,TRBJ2-1,-,TRBV20-1,CSAPPPGDEQFF,TGCAGTGCACCCCCTCCGGGCGATGAGCAGTTCTTC
-,15,TRBJ2-1,-,TRBV11-2,CVSSDDGGAVNKQFF,TGTGTCAGCAGCGACGACGGGGGCGCGGTCAATAAGCAGTTCTTC
few,12,TRBJ1-6,-,TRBV6-6,CASRGGDSPLHF,TGTGCCAGCAGGGGGGGGGATTCACCCCTCCACTTT
many,13,TRBJ2-7,-,TRBV29-1,CSVELRGTYEQYF,TGCAGCGTTGAATTGCGGGGTACCTACGAGCAGTACTTC
-,15,TRBJ2-2,-,TRBV11-2,CASSPFAGLTGELFF,TGTGCCAGCAGCCCCTTCGCGGGCCTCACCGGGGAGCTGTTTTTT
-,17,TRBJ1-2,TRBD1,TRBV12-3/TRBV12-4,CASSSIQPGTDKYGYTF,TGTGCCAGCAGTTCCATACAACCAGGGACAGATAAATATGGCTACACCTTC
-,12,TRBJ1-1,-,TRBV29-1,CNVDSVNTEAFF,TGCAACGTTGACTCTGTGAACACTGAAGCTTTCTTT
many,16,TRBJ2-3,TRBD2,TRBV11-2,CASSLETSGRTDTQYF,TGTGCCAGCAGCTTAGAAACTAGCGGGAGAACAGATACGCAGTATTTT
-,15,TRBJ2-7,TRBD2,TRBV6-6,CASRNPALAKNEQYF,TGTGCCAGCAGGAACCCGGCACTAGCGAAGAACGAGCAGTACTTC
-,16,TRBJ1-2,-,TRBV12-3/TRBV12-4,CANSIHTGGGNYGYTF,TGTGCCAACAGTATACATACGGGGGGCGGGAACTATGGCTACACCTTT
-,15,TRBJ2-1,TRBD2,TRBV12-3/TRBV12-4,CASTLGTSGPHEQFF,TGTGCCAGCACCCTCGGGACTAGCGGCCCCCATGAGCAGTTCTTC
-,13,TRBJ1-2,TRBD1,TRBV11-2,CSSSLDRGPAYTF,TGTTCCAGCAGCTTAGACAGGGGGCCTGCCTACACCTTC
few,16,TRBJ2-5,TRBD2,TRBV5-1,CASSPTLAREGETQYF,TGCGCCAGCAGCCCCACACTAGCGAGAGAGGGGGAGACCCAGTACTTC
-,13,TRBJ2-7,-,TRBV4-1,CASSRFPYYEQYF,TGCGCCAGCAGCCGATTTCCCTACTACGAGCAGTACTTC
once,12,TRBJ1-1,-,TRBV6-5,CASSLRGLGAFF,TGTGCCAGCAGCCTTCGGGGACTGGGGGCTTTCTTT
few,14,TRBJ2-7,-,TRBV12-3/TRBV12-4,CASSPGAAPYEQYF,TGTGCCAGCAGTCCGGGGGCCGCCCCCTACGAGCAGTACTTC
few,15,TRBJ2-7,TRBD1,TRBV7-8,CASSLLPGTGNEQYF,TGTGCCAGCAGCCTTCTTCCCGGGACAGGGAACGAGCAGTACTTC
-,17,TRBJ2-1,TRBD2,TRBV28,CASTGGGGLADYNEQFF,TGTGCCAGCACTGGAGGGGGGGGACTAGCGGATTACAATGAGCAGTTCTTC
-,15,TRBJ2-7,-,TRBV11-2,CASSSRWVKPYKQYF,TGTGCCAGCAGCTCCCGATGGGTAAAGCCCTACAAGCAGTACTTC
-,16,TRBJ2-1,TRBD2,TRBV6-5,CASRALAGQTYNEQFF,TGTGCCAGCAGGGCCCTAGCGGGACAGACCTACAATGAGCAGTTCTTC
-,13,TRBJ2-7,-,TRBV6-5,CASSPDSSYKQYF,TGTGCCAGCAGCCCCGACAGCTCCTACAAGCAGTACTTC
many,14,TRBJ2-5,-,TRBV11-2,CASSFQIDRETQYF,TGTGCCAGCAGTTTTCAGATCGACAGGGAGACCCAGTACTTC
-,16,TRBJ2-1,-,TRBV6-1,CAGSEARGWLVNEQFF,TGTGCCGGCAGTGAAGCGCGAGGGTGGCTTGTCAATGAGCAGTTCTTC
-,15,TRBJ2-5,TRBD2,TRBV30,CAWSSASGGVETQYF,TGTGCCTGGAGTAGCGCTAGCGGGGGAGTAGAGACCCAGTACTTC
many,14,TRBJ2-7,-,TRBV4-1,CASSQARRGYEQYF,TGCGCCAGCAGCCAAGCCCGACGAGGCTACGAGCAGTACTTC
-,17,TRBJ2-1,TRBD2,TRBV29-1,CSVDGLAGGITYNEQLF,TGCAGCGTTGATGGGCTTGCGGGAGGAATCACCTACAATGAGCAGTTATTC
-,11,TRBJ2-7,-,TRBV6-1,CASRYVGEQYF,TGTGCCAGCCGTTACGTTGGTGAGCAGTACTTC
-,16,TRBJ2-1,TRBD2,TRBV10-1,CASSGTSGSSDNEQFF,TGCGCCAGCAGTGGGACTAGCGGGAGTTCGGACAATGAGCAGTTCTTC